This T cell receptor (beta chain) derives from a study of T cells after yellow fever vaccination. MiXCR was run by TCRdb on the 5' RACE reads, yielding one entry per CDR3 protein. This sample has 300,000 to 400,000 distinct CDR3 sequences, with 9.5% to 15% found just once. This clonotype was observed a few times. This CDR3 comprises 16 residues. J gave up 0 bases and V 2 bases, and 6 bases lay outside the gene matches. This TCR was sampled from a young man who received the YFV17D yellow fever vaccine. V usage is TRBV12-3 or TRBV12-4 and J usage is TRBJ2-7, with 8 bases identical to TRBD1. The source was CD4+ T cells sorted from PBMCs, collected 15 days after the yellow fever booster vaccination. CDR3 loop: CASSLWGQENSYEQYF. The CDR3 coding sequence is TGTGCCAGCAGTTTATGGGGACAGGAGAACTCCTACGAGCAGTACTTC.